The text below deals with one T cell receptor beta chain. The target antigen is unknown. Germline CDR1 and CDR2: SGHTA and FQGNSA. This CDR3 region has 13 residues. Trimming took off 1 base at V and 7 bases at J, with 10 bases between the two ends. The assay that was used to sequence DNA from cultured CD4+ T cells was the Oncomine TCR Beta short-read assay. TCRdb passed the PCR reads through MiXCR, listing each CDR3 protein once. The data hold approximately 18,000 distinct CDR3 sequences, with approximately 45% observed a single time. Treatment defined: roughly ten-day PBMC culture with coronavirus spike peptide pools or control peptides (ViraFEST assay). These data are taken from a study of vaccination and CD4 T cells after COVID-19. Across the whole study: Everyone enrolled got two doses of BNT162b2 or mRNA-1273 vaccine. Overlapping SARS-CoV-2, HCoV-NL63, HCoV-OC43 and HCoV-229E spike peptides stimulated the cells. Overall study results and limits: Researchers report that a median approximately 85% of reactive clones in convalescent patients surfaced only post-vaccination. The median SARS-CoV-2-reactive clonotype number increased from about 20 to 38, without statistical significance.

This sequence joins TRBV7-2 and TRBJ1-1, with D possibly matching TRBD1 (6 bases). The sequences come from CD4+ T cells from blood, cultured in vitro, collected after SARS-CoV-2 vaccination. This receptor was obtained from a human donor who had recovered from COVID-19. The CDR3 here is CASSLGQALEAFF. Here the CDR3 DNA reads TGTGCCAGCAGCTTAGGACAGGCCCTTGAAGCTTTCTTT.